This is a list of T cell receptor beta chains from one sample in a study of chemoradiotherapy in HPV16-positive cancers. Here immunoSEQ multiplex PCR was the method, and the copy in TCRdb shows in-frame clones only, minus some. The data contain 30,000 to 40,000 clones, around 92% of them singletons. The specimen comprised blood, sampled from a patient who underwent chemoradiotherapy. The origin of the receptors is a human donor with HPV-associated anogenital cancer. CDR3s include the opening cysteine and the closing phenylalanine or tryptophan. A D gene is named only where the DNA matches it firmly. For some rows the clone size is stated as once, few or many, or as a class when expanded; others skip it.

CDR3 DNA	CDR3 protein	D gene	clone size	V gene	J gene
TGTGCCAGCAGCTCGCGACAGGGGGGGACTAATGAAAAACTGTTTTTT	CASSSRQGGTNEKLFF	TRBD1	.	TRBV7-9	TRBJ1-4
TGTGCCAGCGGCTTAAGTATTGGGGCGCCCTTCGCCGAGCAGTACTTC	CASGLSIGAPFAEQYF	.	.	TRBV27	TRBJ2-7
TGTGCCAGCAGCTCGCTACTGAGCGGGGGGGCTACAGATACGCAGTATTTT	CASSSLLSGGATDTQYF	TRBD2	once	TRBV5-5	TRBJ2-3
TGTGCCAGCAGGCGACAGGGGGCCGGGGAGCTGTTTTTT	CASRRQGAGELFF	TRBD1	.	TRBV5-4	TRBJ2-2
TGTGCCAGCAGCTTAGTAGGACAGGGCCACGAGCAGTACTTC	CASSLVGQGHEQYF	TRBD1	few	TRBV7-9	TRBJ2-7
TGTGCCAGCAGTTACGAGATCTCTCGCCCAGATACGCAGTATTTT	CASSYEISRPDTQYF	.	.	TRBV6-5	TRBJ2-3
TGTGCCAGCAGCTTAGATTTGTCTAGCGGGGGCCCATACGAGCAGTACTTC	CASSLDLSSGGPYEQYF	TRBD2	.	TRBV11-3	TRBJ2-7
TGTGCCAGCAGCTTAGTCCGGGACTGGGAAAGCTACGAGCAGTACTTC	CASSLVRDWESYEQYF	.	.	TRBV7-9	TRBJ2-7
TGTGCCAGCACCTACGAAGGAAACATTCAGTACTTC	CASTYEGNIQYF	.	.	TRBV7-2	TRBJ2-4
TGCGCCAGCAGCTGGGGGACAGCCGTTTCGGGCACAGATACGCAGTATTTT	CASSWGTAVSGTDTQYF	TRBD1	.	TRBV5-1	TRBJ2-3
TGTGCCAGCAGCTTAGACACAGATACGCAGTATTTT	CASSLDTDTQYF	.	.	TRBV11-2	TRBJ2-3
TGTGCCAGCACCCCCGGACCCCAGAATTCACCCCTCCACTTT	CASTPGPQNSPLHF	.	.	TRBV6-5	TRBJ1-6
TGTGCCAGCAGGGTTGGACAGGGCGGAAAACTGTTTTTT	CASRVGQGGKLFF	TRBD1	.	TRBV25-1	TRBJ1-4
TGCGCCAGCAGCCCGACTAGGACTAGCGGGGGTAACACAGATACGCAGTATTTT	CASSPTRTSGGNTDTQYF	TRBD2	.	TRBV4-1	TRBJ2-3
TGCAGCGTTGGACCTGACAGGGGGCCCCAAAATGGCTACACCTTC	CSVGPDRGPQNGYTF	TRBD1	few	TRBV29-1	TRBJ1-2
TGTGCCAGTAGTATAGTTGGGGTTAGGCAAAACAATGAGCAGTTCTTC	CASSIVGVRQNNEQFF	.	.	TRBV19	TRBJ2-1
TGTGCCAGCAGCTTGGCCGCCGAACACGTTAACTTT	CASSLAAEHVNF	.	.	TRBV5-6	TRBJ1-6
TGTGCCAGCTCACCAACAGGGACAGGGGACTTCCCGGGACGGTACTTC	CASSPTGTGDFPGRYF	TRBD1	.	TRBV18	TRBJ2-7
TGTGCCAGCAGCCTGGACAGGGTCAATCAGCCCCAGCATTTT	CASSLDRVNQPQHF	TRBD1	once	TRBV4-2	TRBJ1-5
TGTGCCAGCAGCTTGGGGGGGACTGGAAACACCATATATTTT	CASSLGGTGNTIYF	.	.	TRBV5-6	TRBJ1-3
TGTGCCAGCAGCCAAACAAAGTATTGGACAGATATTACCTACGAGCAGTACTTC	CASSQTKYWTDITYEQYF	.	.	TRBV14	TRBJ2-7
TGTGCCAGCAGCCTACGGGACAGGGTGAGAACTGAAGCTTTCTTT	CASSLRDRVRTEAFF	TRBD1	once	TRBV7-9	TRBJ1-1
TGTGCCAGCAGCTTAGCGGTTAGGGCTGGGGCCAACGTCCTGACTTTC	CASSLAVRAGANVLTF	.	once	TRBV7-9	TRBJ2-6
TGTGCCAGCAGCGGCCAATTCGACGGGACTAGGGATGGCTACACCTTC	CASSGQFDGTRDGYTF	.	.	TRBV9	TRBJ1-2
TGTGCCAGCAGTGTGCAGGGGCATAATTCACCCCTCCACTTT	CASSVQGHNSPLHF	.	.	TRBV2	TRBJ1-6
TGTGCCAGCAGCTTATGGTCGGGGGTAGGGTACGAGCAGTACTTC	CASSLWSGVGYEQYF	.	once	TRBV7-6	TRBJ2-7
TGTGCCAGCAGCTTAGCGGTCAGGGCGACCCAGTACTTC	CASSLAVRATQYF	.	.	TRBV7-6	TRBJ2-5
TGTGCCAGCAGTGGGGGAATGGGCAATCAGCCCCAGCATTTT	CASSGGMGNQPQHF	.	.	TRBV27	TRBJ1-5
TGTGCCAGCAGCTCCGAGGACCCAATCTCTAGCGGGGGAACCTACGAGCAGTACTTC	CASSSEDPISSGGTYEQYF	TRBD2	once	TRBV11-3	TRBJ2-7
TGTGCCAGTAGTATTGGGGCCTGGGGTTCGGGCTATGGCTACACCTTC	CASSIGAWGSGYGYTF	.	.	TRBV19	TRBJ1-2
TGCAGCGTGCACGGGACGGCTCATTCCTACGAGCAGTACTTC	CSVHGTAHSYEQYF	.	.	TRBV29-1	TRBJ2-7
TGTGCCAGTAGAGGGGGCGGATACACCGGGGAGCTGTTTTTT	CASRGGGYTGELFF	TRBD1	.	TRBV19	TRBJ2-2
TGTGCCAGCAGTCCCCCAAGCCGTTTGTCTGAAGCTTTCTTT	CASSPPSRLSEAFF	.	.	TRBV6-6	TRBJ1-1
TGTGCCAGCAGTGGACAGGGTGGGGGTTCAGATACGCAGTATTTT	CASSGQGGGSDTQYF	TRBD1	.	TRBV2	TRBJ2-3
TGCGCCAGCAGCCAAGGGGGGGTTATGCCTAACTATGGCTACACCTTC	CASSQGGVMPNYGYTF	.	.	TRBV4-3	TRBJ1-2
TGTGCCAGCAGCTTAGTGACAGCCAGCTACGAGCAGTACTTC	CASSLVTASYEQYF	.	.	TRBV7-8	TRBJ2-7
TGTGCCAGCAGTGTTATGTTCGCCTACGAGCAGTACTTC	CASSVMFAYEQYF	.	.	TRBV6-1	TRBJ2-7
TGTGCCAGCAGCGTGAGCGGGGGGGTCCCAGATACGCAGTATTTT	CASSVSGGVPDTQYF	TRBD2	once	TRBV9	TRBJ2-3